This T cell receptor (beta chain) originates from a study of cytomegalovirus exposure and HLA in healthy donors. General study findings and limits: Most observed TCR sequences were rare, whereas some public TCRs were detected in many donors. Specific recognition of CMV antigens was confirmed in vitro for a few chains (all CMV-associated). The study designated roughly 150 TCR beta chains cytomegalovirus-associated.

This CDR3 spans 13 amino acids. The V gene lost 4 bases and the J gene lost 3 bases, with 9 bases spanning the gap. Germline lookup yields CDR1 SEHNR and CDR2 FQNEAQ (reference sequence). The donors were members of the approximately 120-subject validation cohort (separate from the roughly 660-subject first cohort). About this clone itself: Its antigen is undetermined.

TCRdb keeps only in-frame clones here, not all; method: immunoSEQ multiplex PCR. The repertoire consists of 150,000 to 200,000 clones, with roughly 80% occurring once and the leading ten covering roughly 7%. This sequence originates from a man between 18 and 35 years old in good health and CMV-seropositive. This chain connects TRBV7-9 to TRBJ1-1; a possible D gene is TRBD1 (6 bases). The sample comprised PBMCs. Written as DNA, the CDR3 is TGTGCCAGCAGCTCTACAGGGTACACTGAAGCTTTCTTT. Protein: CASSSTGYTEAFF.